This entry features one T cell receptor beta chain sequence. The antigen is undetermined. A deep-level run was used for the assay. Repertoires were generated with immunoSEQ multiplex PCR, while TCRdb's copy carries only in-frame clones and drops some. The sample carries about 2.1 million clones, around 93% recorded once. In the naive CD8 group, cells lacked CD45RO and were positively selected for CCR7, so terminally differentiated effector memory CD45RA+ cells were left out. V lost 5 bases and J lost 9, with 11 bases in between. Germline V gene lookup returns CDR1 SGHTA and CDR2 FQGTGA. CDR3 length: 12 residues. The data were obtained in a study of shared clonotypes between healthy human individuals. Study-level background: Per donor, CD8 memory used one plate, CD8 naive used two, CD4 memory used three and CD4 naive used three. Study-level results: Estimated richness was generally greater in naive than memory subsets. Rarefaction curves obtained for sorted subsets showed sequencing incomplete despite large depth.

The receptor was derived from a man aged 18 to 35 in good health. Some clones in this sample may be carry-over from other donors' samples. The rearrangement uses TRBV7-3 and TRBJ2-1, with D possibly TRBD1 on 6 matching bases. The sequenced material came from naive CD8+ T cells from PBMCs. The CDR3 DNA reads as TGTGCCAGCAGCCAGGGGACGCGTGAGCAGTTCTTC. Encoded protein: CASSQGTREQFF.